The 27 T cell receptor delta chains given below trace back to one sample, sequenced in a study of γδ T cells in repeated Plasmodium falciparum infection. TCRdb reprocessed the multiplex PCR reads using CATT. The sample lists around 52,000 delta-chain clones, around 1.5% occurring once. Vgamma9/Vdelta2+ and Vdelta2-negative gammadelta T cells were flow-sorted from PBMC for bulk sequencing. The specimen was gamma-delta T cells from blood. These receptors were taken from a pool of human donors (malaria-infected and uninfected, not separated).

This sequence joins TRDV1 and TRDJ1; no clear D. Germline V gives CDR1 TSWWSYY, CDR2 QGS. V gave up 0 bases and J gave up 0 bases, with 26 bases separating them. The CDR3 has 21 amino acids. Written as DNA, the CDR3 is TGTGCTCTTGGGGAACTCCGTTTCTTGTGGAGCATACAGCAATACACCGATAAACTCATCTTT. Translated, it gives CALGELRFLWSIQQYTDKLIF.

This clone was detected ten times or more. TCRdb's entry gives the protein of a much larger clone, which mismatches this DNA's translation at residue 17, likely from a read error; the protein reported here is translated from the DNA. V usage is TRDV1 and J usage is TRDJ1; perhaps TRDD2 as D (7 bases). Germline V CDR1 and CDR2: TSWWSYY, QGS. The CDR3 runs 19 residues. The CDR3: CALGELLPIDTWEASKFIF. The CDR3 coding sequence is TGTGCTCTTGGGGAACTGCTTCCTATAGATACGTGGGAGGCCTCTAAATTCATCTTT.

Of note for this clone: A read error likely explains why the TCRdb protein, taken from a much larger clone, differs from this DNA's translation at residue 11; the protein shown is translated from the DNA. The CDR3 coding sequence is TGTGCTCTTGGGGAACTCGCCAGGGGCCCGGGCACCGATAAACTCATCTTT. Protein product: CALGELARGPGTDKLIF. The chain joins TRDV1 to TRDJ1; D call uncertain. Germline CDR1 and CDR2: TSWWSYY and QGS. V lost 0 bases to trimming and J lost 1 base, with 15 bases between them. The CDR3 runs to 17 residues.

Remarks on this clone: For this DNA, TCRdb reports the protein of a much larger clone, which diverges at residue 3, most likely from a read error; the protein presented here is translated directly from the DNA. The rearrangement joins TRDV1 to TRDJ1, with D perhaps TRDD3 (6 bases). The CDR3 has 22 residues. The V gene's germline CDR1 is TSWWSYY and CDR2 QGS. This chain's CDR3 is CAPGDHHYFFHWAALRTDKLIF. Written as DNA, the CDR3 is TGTGCTCCTGGGGACCATCACTACTTCTTTCACTGGGCCGCCCTCCGTACCGATAAACTCATCTTT.

This clone is termed medium-sized. Other DNA sequences in this specimen translate into the identical CDR3. The CDR3 region is CALGNLPTKSTYTDKLIF. CDR3 in DNA: TGTGCTCTTGGGAACCTTCCTACGAAGTCTACGTACACCGATAAACTCATCTTT. This chain uses TRDV1 with TRDJ1; the match to TRDD2 covers 9 bases. This CDR3 has 18 residues. Losses at the gene ends were 5 bases for V and 0 bases for J; bases not matched to a gene: 13. Germline CDR1 reads TSWWSYY; CDR2 reads QGS.

About this clone: With only one base between it and a far larger clone, this is likely a read error. In the same sample, other DNA sequences code for this CDR3. The V and J genes are TRDV1 and TRDJ1; D perhaps matches TRDD3 (6 bases). Germline lookup yields CDR1 TSWWSYY and CDR2 QGS. Between the trimmed V and J ends, which lost 1 base and 0 bases, there was a span of 24 bases. This CDR3 has 20 amino acids. CDR3: CALGERGYAGDKGYTDKLIF. CDR3 bases: TGTGCTCTTGGGGAACGAGGCTACGCGGGGGACAAAGGGTACACCGATAAACTCATCTTT.

On this clone itself: It is likely a read error: a sequence one base away is far more abundant. This sample also contains other DNA sequences that code for the same CDR3. The CDR3 spells CALGELRRYWGIRYPNTDKLIF. The CDR3 nucleotides read TGTGCTCTCGGGGAACTACGGCGATACTGGGGGATACGCTATCCTAACACCGATAAACTCATCTTT. The genes are TRDV1 and TRDJ1; 13 bases line up with TRDD3. This CDR3 is built from 22 residues. Germline CDR1 and CDR2: TSWWSYY and QGS.

This clone was seen many times. Being one base from a much bigger clone, this may be a read error. Other DNA sequences of this sample code for an identical CDR3. This chain uses TRDV1 with TRDJ1; 7 bases match TRDD2. The CDR3 runs to 18 residues. The germline V gene has CDR1 TSWWSYY and CDR2 QGS. The CDR3 region is CALGEFFLLSRNTDKLIF. Here the CDR3 DNA reads TGTGCTCTTGGGGAATTTTTCCTACTTAGCCGTAACACCGATAAGCTCATCTTT.

Regarding this clone: The likely explanation is a read error, given a far larger clone one base away. The sample holds other DNA sequences that translate to the same CDR3. The gene calls are TRDV1 and TRDJ1; 8 bases agree with TRDD3. No J gene was available from TCRdb, and it was assigned here by a germline match of the DNA. The CDR3 covers 23 residues. The J segment lost 3 bases and the V segment lost 0 bases, leaving 27 bases of the junction unmatched. The germline V gene has CDR1 TSWWSYY and CDR2 QGS. Here the CDR3 reads CALGELFPSTLIIGGSGSDKLIF. CDR3 coding DNA: TGTGCTCTTGGGGAACTGTTTCCATCCACGCTTATAATTGGGGGATCTGGATCCGATAAACTCATCTTT.

Points on this clone: This probably arose from a read error, given a far larger clone one base away. This sample includes further DNA sequences coding for the same CDR3. This chain connects TRDV2 to TRDJ1, with 13 bases lining up with TRDD3. The CDR3 totals 22 residues. V lost 0 bases, J lost 6 bases, and 24 bases stayed unmatched. Germline CDR1 and CDR2: GEAIGNYY and EKD. CDR3 in amino acids: CACDTVLRPHTGGYAAPNKLIF. CDR3 bases: TGTGCCTGTGACACCGTTCTTCGGCCTCACACTGGGGGATACGCCGCACCTAATAAACTCATCTTT.

This clone was found a few times. The protein given by TCRdb reflects a much larger clone and differs at residue 22 from this DNA's translation, likely from a read error; the protein shown is the DNA's translation. No call exists for the J gene, whereas the V gene is TRDV1; the table gives TRDD3 as D, unverified against the DNA. Germline CDR1 is TSWWSYY and CDR2 is QGS. This CDR3 has 24 residues. CDR3 nucleotide sequence: TGTGCTCTTGGGGAAAGAGTATGGCCTACCGGGGGATACGCCAGGGAAGGGAGGACCGATAAACGCATCTTT. It encodes CALGERVWPTGGYAREGRTDKRIF.

This clone came up a few times. Given a far larger clone just one base away, this is likely a sequencing read error. Other DNA sequences of this sample code for an identical CDR3. The chain couples TRDV1 to TRDJ1, with D possibly called TRDD2 or TRDD3 (5 bases each). There are 16 residues in the CDR3. Germline V gene lookup returns CDR1 TSWWSYY and CDR2 QGS. DNA for the CDR3: TGTGCTCTTGGGGACCTACGAGGGGAAGTCACCGATAAGCTCATCTTT. Translation: CALGDLRGEVTDKLIF.

With respect to this clone: A far larger clone lies a single base away; this is likely a read error. This specimen includes other DNA sequences encoding the same CDR3. The chain recombines TRDV1 with TRDJ1; 12 bases are a match to TRDD3. Trimming cost V 0 bases and J 2 bases; bases outside gene matches: 10. From germline, CDR1 is TSWWSYY and CDR2 QGS. This CDR3 has 19 amino acids. CDR3 region: CALGELPYWGILMTDKLIF. The CDR3 DNA follows: TGTGCTCTTGGGGAACTTCCTTACTGGGGGATACTCATGACCGATAAACTCATCTTT.

Turning to this clone: The amino acid sequence in TCRdb belongs to a much larger clone and departs from this DNA's translation at residue 18, likely a sequencing read error; the sequence shown is translated from the DNA. The chain combines TRDV2 with TRDJ1; 10 bases match TRDD3. No J gene was available from TCRdb, and it was assigned here by a germline match of the DNA. The V gene's germline CDR1 is GEAIGNYY and CDR2 EKD. J gave up 9 bases and V 3 bases, and 30 bases lay outside the gene matches. This CDR3 comprises 21 residues. CDR3 sequence: CACDPMIPHRGIRRSYSELIF. CDR3 sequence (DNA): TGTGCCTGTGACCCTATGATTCCCCACCGGGGGATACGAAGATCCTACTCGGAACTCATCTTT.

For this clone: TCRdb has a much larger clone's protein, which differs at residue 16 from the translation of this DNA, likely because of a read error; what is shown is the protein translated from the DNA. The CDR3 coding sequence is TGTGCCTGTGATTATGGAGGGATACGCAAGCTTTTACACACCGATGAACTCATCTTT. Its protein is CACDYGGIRKLLHTDELIF. The chain combines TRDV2 with TRDJ1; 8 nucleotides align to TRDD3. In the absence of a J gene in TCRdb, the DNA was matched to germline to assign it here. CDR1 is GEAIGNYY, CDR2 EKD, per germline. The CDR3 has 19 amino acids.

On this clone: A far larger clone differs by one base, so this is likely a read error. The sample contains more than one DNA sequence encoding this CDR3. This chain uses TRDV2 with TRDJ1; 10 nucleotides agree with TRDD3. TCRdb offers no J gene call, so here the DNA was matched to germline to obtain one. Germline values: CDR1 GEAIGNYY, CDR2 EKD. CDR3 size: 25 residues. The trim removed 3 bases at V and 0 bases at J, leaving 33 bases unmatched. Here the CDR3 reads CACDPIRSSSYSWGILRAYTDKLIF. The CDR3 coding sequence is TGTGCCTGTGACCCGATCCGTTCGAGTTCCTACTCGTGGGGGATACTAAGGGCGTACACCGATAAACTCATCTTT.

This clone was observed many times. A single base separates this from a much larger clone, so it may be a read error. The rearrangement joins TRDV1 to TRDJ1; possible D gene TRDD3, 6 bases. The CDR3 loop spans 15 amino acids. Germline CDR1 TSWWSYY, CDR2 QGS. V was pared by 3 bases and J by 4 bases, with 15 bases between. CDR3 sequence reads: CALGDLYHGGDKLIF. The CDR3 region has the DNA TGTGCTCTTGGGGACCTCTACCATGGGGGCGATAAACTCATCTTT.

Of note for this clone: The protein held in TCRdb is that of a much larger clone and does not match this DNA's translation at residue 12, likely because of a read error; the protein shown is translated from the DNA. The chain recombines TRDV1 with TRDJ1, with 10 bases fitting TRDD3. TCRdb carries no J gene annotation; the J gene was assigned here by matching the DNA with germline. The CDR3 consists of 25 residues. The junction had 33 bases not matched to a gene; V was cut back by 5 bases and J by 0 bases. CDR1 is TSWWSYY, CDR2 QGS, per germline. The DNA for the CDR3 is TGTGCTCTTGGGACTCAAGGCCTTTCACCTTTTTCCTGGGGGATAACATCTGGATACACCGATAAACTCATCTTT. This translates into CALGTQGLSPFSWGITSGYTDKLIF.

This clone was recorded at least ten times. The protein TCRdb lists belongs to a much larger clone and differs from this DNA's translation at residue 5, which points to a read error; the protein shown is made from the DNA. This rearrangement joins TRDV1 to TRDJ1, with D hard to call. Per germline, CDR1 TSWWSYY and CDR2 QGS. V lost 4 bases to trimming and J lost 0 bases, with 15 bases between them. The CDR3 runs 16 residues. DNA for the CDR3: TGTGCTCTTGGGGGACCGAGATGGACAAACACCGATAAACTCATCTTT. Translating gives CALGGPRWTNTDKLIF.

Remarks on this clone: The TCRdb record carries a much larger clone's protein, which differs from this DNA's translation at residue 16; a read error is the likely cause, and the protein listed here is the DNA translation. The J gene is TRDJ2, the V gene TRDV1; 7 nucleotides align to TRDD3. The J gene was not available in TCRdb and was assigned here by matching the DNA to germline segments. V was pared by 3 bases and J by 10 bases, with 26 bases of the junction left unmatched. Germline V gene sequence: CDR1 TSWWSYY, CDR2 QGS. CDR3 length: 20 amino acids. The CDR3 sequence: CALGEVTMTGDPGGGVQLFF. CDR3 nucleotide sequence: TGTGCTCTTGGGGAGGTCACTATGACTGGGGATCCCGGTGGTGGAGTACAACTCTTCTTT.

This clone was detected ten times or more. Translating this DNA gives a protein that differs at residue 12 from the TCRdb one, which belongs to a much larger clone; a read error is likely, and the protein shown is this translation. This rearrangement joins TRDV1 to TRDJ1; D may be TRDD2 (7 bases). CDR3 length: 19 amino acids. Germline CDR1 and CDR2: TSWWSYY and QGS. With 5 bases removed from V and 0 bases from J, the gap between germline ends came to 25 bases. In nucleotides, the CDR3 is TGTGCTCTTGGGACCTCTATTCCTACAGTGTGGGGGTACACCGATAAACTCATCTTT. It translates to CALGTSIPTVWGYTDKLIF.

This clone was detected only a few times. TCRdb records a much larger clone's protein for this DNA, with a difference at residue 13 that likely arises from a read error; the protein given is the translation of the DNA. The chain carries TRDV1 and TRDJ1; 7 bases are a match to TRDD3. TCRdb records no J gene; here it was assigned by comparing the DNA to germline. The CDR3 sequence is 20 residues long. Germline CDR1 TSWWSYY, CDR2 QGS. The junction had 22 bases not matched to a gene; V was cut back by 1 base and J by 5 bases. The DNA for the CDR3 is TGTGCTCTTGGGGAACAGGAGAGGATTCTACTGGGGAATACTTCAGATAAACTCATCTTT. Translating it yields CALGEQERILLGNTSDKLIF.

About this clone itself: The TCRdb protein comes from a much larger clone and disagrees with this DNA's translation at residue 10, likely due to a read error; the protein given here is derived from the DNA. J is TRDJ1 and V is TRDV1; a weak D match, TRDD3 (6 bases). TCRdb leaves out the J gene; it was filled in here by matching the DNA to germline. Germline lookup yields CDR1 TSWWSYY and CDR2 QGS. CDR3 length: 20 amino acids. Between the trimmed V and J ends, which lost 2 bases and 4 bases, there was a span of 29 bases. As DNA, the CDR3 is TGTGCTCTTGGGGAATACAGGATGGGGGTCGAAGTAACACCCTTCGATAAACTCATCTTT. Residues: CALGEYRMGVEVTPFDKLIF.

This clone was recorded a few times. A read error likely explains why the TCRdb protein, taken from a much larger clone, differs from this DNA's translation at residue 16; the protein shown is translated from the DNA. Called V gene: TRDV1; the J gene was not called; the table names TRDD3, a call not compared with the DNA. This CDR3 comprises 18 residues. Looked up from germline, CDR1 is TSWWSYY and CDR2 is QGS. CDR3 nucleotide sequence: TGTGCTCTTGGGACCCCTGGGGGATACGCATTTCACACCGATAAACCCATCTTT. Translated, it gives CALGTPGGYAFHTDKPIF.

At least ten counts were recorded for this clone. With only one base between it and a far larger clone, this is likely a read error. This sample includes further DNA sequences coding for the same CDR3. A V gene of TRDV1 was called, but no J gene was assigned. Germline values: CDR1 TSWWSYY, CDR2 QGS. CDR3 length: 16 residues. The CDR3 DNA follows: TGTGCTCTTGGGGAAAATTTCGGGCTGAGATTCAATAAGCTCATCTTT. It encodes CALGENFGLRFNKLIF.

Of note for this clone: The amino acid sequence in TCRdb belongs to a much larger clone and departs from this DNA's translation at residue 3, likely a sequencing read error; the sequence shown is translated from the DNA. In DNA form, the CDR3 reads TGTGCTTTTGGGGAACCAGCGCATAAACTCATCTTT. This codes for CAFGEPAHKLIF. The chain couples TRDV1 to TRDJ1, with D perhaps matching TRDD3 (5 bases). Germline V gene data show CDR1 as TSWWSYY and CDR2 as QGS. This CDR3 is 12 amino acids long.

On this clone: The protein TCRdb lists belongs to a much larger clone and differs from this DNA's translation at residue 16, which points to a read error; the protein shown is made from the DNA. The rearrangement joins TRDV1 to TRDJ1; D gene uncertain. Looked up from germline, CDR1 is TSWWSYY and CDR2 is QGS. The CDR3 covers 21 residues. Between the trimmed V and J ends, which lost 2 bases and 3 bases, there was a span of 31 bases. DNA of the CDR3: TGTGCTCTTGGGGAAGACTCTACTCCACGTCCGACCCGGACGTACGCCGATAAACTCATCTTT. Encoded protein: CALGEDSTPRPTRTYADKLIF.